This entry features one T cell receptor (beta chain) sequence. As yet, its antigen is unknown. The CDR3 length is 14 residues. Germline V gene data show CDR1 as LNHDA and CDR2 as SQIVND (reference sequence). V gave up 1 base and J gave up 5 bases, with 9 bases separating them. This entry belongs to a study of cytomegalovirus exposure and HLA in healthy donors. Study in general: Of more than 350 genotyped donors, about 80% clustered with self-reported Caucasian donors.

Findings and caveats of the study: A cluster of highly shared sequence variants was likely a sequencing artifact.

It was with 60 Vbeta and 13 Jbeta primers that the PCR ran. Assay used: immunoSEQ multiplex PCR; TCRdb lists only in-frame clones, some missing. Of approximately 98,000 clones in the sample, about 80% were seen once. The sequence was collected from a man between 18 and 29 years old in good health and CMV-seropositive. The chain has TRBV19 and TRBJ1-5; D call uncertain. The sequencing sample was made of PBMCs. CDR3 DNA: TGTGCCAGTAGTATAGGGAGGACCTATCAGCCCCAGCATTTT. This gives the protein CASSIGRTYQPQHF.